This TCR beta chain was identified in a study of T cell responses to AZD1222 COVID-19 vaccine. General observations from the study: Females made up more of the donors, who were largely white British, and clonal diversity may have come out too low. Repertoires in all cases were sampled only once the peak T cell response had passed.

On this clone itself: What it binds is not known.

Sequencing used immunoSEQ multiplex PCR; TCRdb keeps in-frame clones, though not all of them. The table lists over 60,000 clones, roughly 91% of them singletons. This CDR3 contains 14 residues. Trimming left V 2 bases short and J 8 bases short, with 15 bases between. Germline CDR1 reads SGHTA; CDR2 reads FQGNSA. Sequences were derived from peripheral blood, sampled on day 0 of AZD1222 vaccination. The V and J genes are TRBV7-2 and TRBJ1-2, with D possibly matching TRBD1 (6 bases). The sequence derives from an adult in good health. CDR3 nucleotides: TGTGCCAGCAGCTTAACAGGGCGGACAAGGGGCTACACCTTC. Its translation: CASSLTGRTRGYTF.